This T cell receptor (beta chain) was found in a study of early T cells in non-severe SARS-CoV-2 infection. TCRdb redid the calling of the 5' RACE reads with MiXCR, one entry per CDR3 protein. The table records around 59,000 distinct CDR3 sequences, approximately 13% of them present only once. The sequenced material came from whole blood. This sequence was found in an adult who was a healthcare worker with PCR-confirmed SARS-CoV-2 infection or an uninfected control (not recorded which).

The CDR3 region is CASSPSGFGEKLFF. CDR3 nucleotides: TGCGCCAGCAGCCCCAGCGGGTTTGGAGAAAAACTGTTTTTT. The gene calls are TRBV5-1 and TRBJ1-4; D is unresolved. Germline loops: CDR1 SGHRS, CDR2 YFSETQ. V was cut by 4 bases and J by 8 bases, with 15 bases left in between. The CDR3 has 14 residues.